The T cell receptor beta chain under discussion was sequenced for a study of vaccination and CD4 T cells after COVID-19. This clonotype was detected a few times. Its antigen is unknown. Treatment denoted: roughly 10-day PBMC culture with coronavirus spike peptide pools or control peptides (ViraFEST assay). Peptide pools at approximately 10 ug/ml and IL-2 at about 10 IU/ml were added to cultures of two million PBMCs per well. Cultured CD4+ T cell DNA was sequenced using the Oncomine TCR Beta short-read assay. TCRdb re-derived calls from the PCR reads in MiXCR, one entry per CDR3 protein. This sample has 9,500 or so distinct CDR3 sequences, with roughly 70% found just once. The V end lost 6 bases, the J end lost 0 bases, and 10 bases lay between the germline ends. The CDR3 length is 13 residues. The germline gives CDR1 DFQATT, CDR2 SNEGSKA (reference sequence).

Sample: CD4+ T cells from blood, cultured in vitro. The TCR was taken from a human donor who had recovered from COVID-19. The chain carries TRBV20-1 and TRBJ2-3, with no clear D. This CDR3 is CSASQTSTDTQYF. The CDR3 DNA reads as TGCAGTGCAAGTCAGACTAGCACAGATACGCAGTATTTT.